The clone carrying this TCR beta chain was detected only a few times. This record belongs to a study of T and B cells in COVID-19 patients. TRB rearrangements were amplified by multiplex PCR with BIOMED2 TRB-A/B primers. TCRdb called the multiplex PCR reads again in MiXCR, with one record for every CDR3 protein. Of approximately 18,000 distinct CDR3 sequences in the sample, 25% to 35% were seen once. Blood genomic DNA input for TRB amplification was about 250-550 ng. This CDR3 contains 13 residues. V was cut by 6 bases and J by 0 bases, with 7 bases left in between. CDR1 is SGHTA, CDR2 FQGNSA, per germline.

The source is a human donor who had recovered from COVID-19. The genes are TRBV7-2 and TRBJ2-3; D may be TRBD2 (5 bases). Sequencing was done on a sample of blood. CDR3 residues: CASRRASTDTQYF. The DNA of the CDR3 is TGTGCCAGCAGGCGGGCCAGCACAGATACGCAGTATTTT.